This T cell receptor (beta chain) was obtained from a study of post-analysis software for immune sequencing data. Study background: Progressive-relapsing, secondary progressive and relapsing-remitting multiple sclerosis were among the disease courses included. The study, taken as a whole, reports: Strong same-batch co-clustering of samples appeared with F measure clustering. With TRBV5-6, TRBV5-1 and TRBV20-1 included, 4 to 6 TRBV segments were more frequent in patients than in controls. Patients with multiple sclerosis recorded significantly lower normalized Chao1 diversity than controls, the study found.

This clonotype was found a few times. The antigen remains unidentified. The authors incorporated unique molecular identifiers into the TCR beta cDNA libraries. TCRdb redid the calling of the PCR reads with MiXCR, one entry per CDR3 protein. The top ten hold around 10% of the sample, which has almost 700,000 distinct CDR3 sequences, roughly three fifths seen once. The germline gives CDR1 SEHNR, CDR2 FQNEAQ (reference sequence). V gave up 1 base and J gave up 0 bases; unmatched junction bases: 3. The CDR3 extends over 15 amino acids. The sequenced sample consisted of blood. The clonotype comes from a girl aged 2-10 years with multiple sclerosis. The chain is built from TRBV7-9 and TRBJ2-7; 7 bases map to TRBD1. CDR3 sequence (DNA): TGTGCCAGCAGCTTAGGCCAGGGGGACTCCTACGAGCAGTACTTC. Its translation: CASSLGQGDSYEQYF.